This T cell receptor (beta chain) was sequenced in a study of OX40 agonist ivuxolimab in advanced cancers. Study-level results: Several nonresponders also turned out to have low normalized T-cell clonal expansion.

CDR1 and CDR2 (germline): SGHAT, FQNNGV. This CDR3 contains 15 residues. V dropped 6 bases and J dropped 2 bases, with 15 bases sitting between them. Profiling relied on immunoSEQ multiplex PCR, and the TCRdb table lists in-frame clones only, not all of them. The data contain 65,000 to 90,000 clones, 75% to 95% of them singletons. In the case of this clone: The antigen is undetermined.

This rearrangement joins TRBV11-2 to TRBJ2-3; D tentatively fits TRBD1 or TRBD2 (5 bases each). This specimen consisted of CD4+ or CD8+ T cells sorted from blood, obtained in a trial of the OX40 agonist ivuxolimab. The origin of this receptor is an adult with an advanced solid tumor such as melanoma, head and neck, liver or kidney cancer. CDR3: CASSSPRGLTDTQYF. DNA for the CDR3: TGTGCCAGCAGTTCCCCGAGGGGCCTCACAGATACGCAGTATTTT. Supplemented by reference TRBV11-2 and TRBJ2-3, the full variable domain reads EAGVAQSPRYKIIEKRQSVAFWCNPISGHATLYWYQQILGQGPKLLIQFQNNGVVDDSQLPKDRFSAERLKGVDSTLKIQPAKLEDSAVYLCASSSPRGLTDTQYFGPGTRLTVL.